What follows are 18 T cell receptor beta chains derived from one specimen sequenced in a study of cytomegalovirus exposure and HLA in healthy donors (dated by TCRdb to 2017 to 2019). The protocol used for the library was the immunoSEQ multiplex PCR assay. For the multiplex PCR, a mixture combining 60 forward primers for TCR Vbeta segments and 13 reverse primers for TCR Jbeta segments was used. The table comes from immuneACCESS by way of TCRdb, which keeps in-frame sequences with V and J called. Part of the clones is missing from these tables; in studies checked, under half for an unresolved V gene and the rest for unknown reasons. Present in this sample are 300,000 or so clones, roughly 81% of which were seen just once. Roughly 2% of the sample lies in the top ten. The sequenced sample consisted of PBMCs. The source is a woman aged 35 to 49 in good health and CMV-seropositive.

The chain employs TRBV5-1 and TRBJ2-1, with TRBD2 identical over 9 bases. Germline loops: CDR1 SGHRS, CDR2 YFSETQ. Unmatched junction bases numbered 14, after V lost 5 bases and J lost 8 bases. The CDR3 totals 16 residues. The CDR3 loop reads CASRGLLAGGTDEQFF. The CDR3 nucleotides read TGCGCCAGCAGGGGGCTCTTGGCGGGAGGGACGGATGAGCAGTTCTTC. Supplemented by reference TRBV5-1 and TRBJ2-1, the full variable domain reads KAGVTQTPRYLIKTRGQQVTLSCSPISGHRSVSWYQQTPGQGLQFLFEYFSETQRNKGNFPGRFSGRQFSNSRSEMNVSTLELGDSALYLCASRGLLAGGTDEQFFGPGTRLTVL.

The gene calls are TRBV6-5 and TRBJ2-1, with D tentatively TRBD1 (6 bases). This CDR3 comprises 15 residues. Germline CDR1 MNHEY, CDR2 SVGAGI. Trimming shortened V by 6 bases and J by 6 bases, and 18 bases separated the two germline ends. The chain's CDR3 is CASSQGPNVVNEQFF. The CDR3 DNA follows: TGTGCCAGCAGCCAGGGGCCAAACGTGGTCAATGAGCAGTTCTTC.

This chain joins TRBV5-1 and TRBJ2-2; D may be TRBD1 (5 bases). With 5 bases removed from V and 1 base from J, the gap between germline ends came to 9 bases. CDR1 SGHRS and CDR2 YFSETQ come from the germline V gene. This CDR3 is built from 14 residues. As DNA, the CDR3 is TGCGCCAGCAGGGGTCAGGGGAACACCGGGGAGCTGTTTTTT. Protein: CASRGQGNTGELFF.

The genes are TRBV7-3 and TRBJ2-3; TRBD1 matches 8 bases. This CDR3 contains 18 residues. V dropped 5 bases and J dropped 5; count of bases not matched to a gene: 18. Germline loops: CDR1 SGHTA, CDR2 FQGTGA. This chain's CDR3 is CASSVGARGGTGEDTQYF. The CDR3 nucleotides read TGTGCCAGCAGCGTAGGAGCCAGAGGGGGGACAGGCGAAGATACGCAGTATTTT.

This clone was found once. The chain carries TRBV6-5 and TRBJ2-2; 7 nucleotides agree with TRBD2. V shed 6 bases and J 0 bases; nucleotides not matched to a gene: 4. Germline V CDR1 and CDR2: MNHEY, SVGAGI. The CDR3 is made up of 15 amino acids. In DNA, the CDR3 is TGTGCCAGCAGGCCGCGGGAGACGAACACCGGGGAGCTGTTTTTT. It yields the protein CASRPRETNTGELFF.

The chain recombines TRBV27 with TRBJ2-1; 7 nucleotides align to TRBD2. Germline CDR1 MNHEY, CDR2 SMNVEV (reference sequence). The CDR3 spans 15 residues. Trimming at V came to 5 bases and at J to 0 bases, leaving 4 bases not matched to a gene. The CDR3 loop reads CASSQRTSSYNEQFF. CDR3 in DNA: TGTGCCAGCAGTCAAAGGACTAGCTCCTACAATGAGCAGTTCTTC.

This chain links TRBV6-6 with TRBJ1-3, with D hard to call. Looked up from germline, CDR1 is MNHNY and CDR2 is SVGAGI (reference sequence). The CDR3 extends over 14 amino acids. The V end lost 5 bases, the J end lost 1 base, and 9 bases lay between the germline ends. CDR3 in amino acids: CASSPGSSGNTIYF. As DNA, the CDR3 is TGTGCCAGCAGTCCCGGTTCGTCTGGAAACACCATATATTTT.

This clone has just one count. The chain combines TRBV6-4 with TRBJ2-3; the match to TRBD2 covers 9 bases. Germline CDR1 is MRHNA and CDR2 is SNTAGT. The CDR3 sequence is 15 residues long. Germline trimming cut 2 bases from V and 4 bases from J; bases unmatched to any gene: 4. CDR3 sequence (DNA): TGTGCCAGCAGTGACGGAGCGGGAGGCGCAGATACGCAGTATTTT. It translates to CASSDGAGGADTQYF.

The rearrangement joins TRBV7-2 to TRBJ1-5; 8 nucleotides align to TRBD1. The junction had 8 bases not matched to a gene; V was cut back by 1 base and J by 6 bases. The V gene's germline CDR1 is SGHTA and CDR2 FQGNSA. This CDR3 has 16 amino acids. CDR3 protein: CASSLEGQGQVQPQHF. The CDR3 DNA follows: TGTGCCAGCAGCTTAGAAGGGCAGGGACAGGTTCAGCCCCAGCATTTT.

The rearrangement links TRBV30 to TRBJ2-7; D possibly corresponds to TRBD1 (6 bases). V was clipped by 3 bases and J by 6 bases, with 15 bases between them. Germline V CDR1 and CDR2: GTSNPN, SVGIG (reference sequence). The CDR3 length is 13 residues. The CDR3 sequence: CAWSARGEGEQYF. The CDR3 region has the DNA TGTGCCTGGAGCGCCAGGGGAGAGGGCGAGCAGTACTTC.

The gene calls are TRBV19 and TRBJ2-2, with 7 bases fitting TRBD2. Per the germline V gene, CDR1 is LNHDA and CDR2 is SQIVND (reference sequence). This CDR3 region has 18 residues. Trimming removed 4 bases from V and 4 bases from J; junction bases left unmatched: 15. CDR3 sequence (DNA): TGTGCCAGTAGTACCTCCTCGTGGGTAGCGGGTCTCACCGGGGAGCTGTTTTTT. Translating gives CASSTSSWVAGLTGELFF.

The chain couples TRBV7-8 to TRBJ2-6; D is uncertain. Germline loops: CDR1 SGHVS, CDR2 FQNEAQ. V was pared by 4 bases and J by 4 bases, with 5 bases between. The CDR3 loop spans 13 amino acids. CDR3 in DNA: TGTGCCAGCAGCTCCAGAGGGGCCAACGTCCTGACTTTC. Translating gives CASSSRGANVLTF.

The V gene is TRBV27, the J gene TRBJ1-6; D uncertain. Trimming cost V 2 bases and J 0 bases, with 2 bases left between them. The CDR3 spans 14 residues. Germline V gene lookup returns CDR1 MNHEY and CDR2 SMNVEV (reference sequence). Here the CDR3 DNA reads TGTGCCAGCAGTTTACTCTCCTATAATTCACCCCTCCACTTT. Protein sequence: CASSLLSYNSPLHF.

This clone showed up just a few times. The rearrangement joins TRBV4-3 to TRBJ2-7; a possible D gene is TRBD2 (5 bases). The germline V gene has CDR1 LGHNA and CDR2 YSLEER. Trimming pared 5 bases from V and 3 bases from J, leaving 17 bases between. CDR3 length: 15 amino acids. Written as DNA, the CDR3 is TGCGCCAGCAGCACCAGGATAGGTGACTACTACGAGCAGTACTTC. Translating gives CASSTRIGDYYEQYF.

In the case of this clone: This CDR3 is also generated by other DNA sequences in the sample. For the CDR3, the DNA is TGTGCCAGCAGCTTAACAGGGGACGAGCAGTACTTC. Amino acid sequence: CASSLTGDEQYF. This chain uses TRBV7-9 with TRBJ2-7; 7 positions match TRBD1. V dropped 2 bases and J dropped 5; count of bases not matched to a gene: 0. CDR1 is SEHNR, CDR2 FQNEAQ, per germline (reference sequence). The CDR3 runs 12 residues.

V is TRBV2 and J is TRBJ1-6; 8 positions match TRBD1. This CDR3 region has 15 residues. V was clipped by 6 bases and J by 3 bases; unmatched bases: 4. Germline CDR1 and CDR2: SNHLY and FYNNEI. The CDR3 DNA is TGTGCCAGCAGCGGACAGGGTCTCTATAATTCACCCCTCCACTTT. Its protein product is CASSGQGLYNSPLHF. The entire variable domain, with the rest obtained from reference TRBV2 and TRBJ1-6, is as follows: EPEVTQTPSHQVTQMGQEVILRCVPISNHLYFYWYRQILGQKVEFLVSFYNNEISEKSEIFDDQFSVERPDGSNFTLKIRSTKLEDSAMYFCASSGQGLYNSPLHFGNGTRLTVT.

V and J are TRBV27 and TRBJ1-1, with TRBD1 as a possible D gene (6 bases). The CDR3 extends over 15 amino acids. Germline lookup yields CDR1 MNHEY and CDR2 SMNVEV (reference sequence). V lost 8 bases, J lost 4 bases, and 20 bases lay in between. CDR3 residues: CASGKQQGGGTEAFF. CDR3 in DNA: TGTGCCAGCGGAAAACAACAGGGTGGGGGCACTGAAGCTTTCTTT.

The V call is TRBV7-6, the J call TRBJ2-1; possible D gene TRBD2, 7 bases. Trimming pared 5 bases from V and 0 bases from J, leaving 14 bases between. This CDR3 comprises 16 residues. CDR1 SGHVS and CDR2 FNYEAQ come from the germline V gene. The CDR3 here is CASSGWGGHSYNEQFF. CDR3 in DNA: TGTGCCAGCAGCGGCTGGGGGGGGCACTCCTACAATGAGCAGTTCTTC.